The 32 T cell receptor beta chains below were found in one sample sequenced in a study of T cells in Graves' hyperthyroidism and ophthalmopathy. RNA transcripts yielded amplified TCR beta CDR3 regions. First-round RT-PCR with HTBI primers amplified the TCR CDR3 region. TCRdb reprocessed the multiplex PCR reads with MiXCR, giving one entry per CDR3 protein. The sample carries hundreds of thousands of distinct CDR3 sequences, roughly 50% recorded once. Sequencing input: peripheral blood or thyroid tissue (not recorded which). These receptors all come from a woman aged 18-29 years with Graves' hyperthyroidism.

The CDR3 nucleotides read TGTGCCAGCAGCTTAATCCCCCAGGAGACCCAGTACTTC. Encoded protein: CASSLIPQETQYF. V gene TRBV7-8 combines with J gene TRBJ2-5, with no clear D. Germline V gene sequence: CDR1 SGHVS, CDR2 FQNEAQ. V was cut by 2 bases and J by 5 bases, with 9 bases left in between. This CDR3 spans 13 amino acids.

A remark on this clonotype: A much larger clone differs by one base, so this may be a read error. The chain combines TRBV7-2 with TRBJ2-5; D is ambiguous. Trimming cost V 1 base and J 5 bases, with 8 bases left between them. Looked up from germline, CDR1 is SGHTA and CDR2 is FQGNSA. The CDR3 contains 13 residues. CDR3 coding DNA: TGTGCCAGCAGCTTAGTTCGTTGGGAGACCCAGTACTTC. Protein: CASSLVRWETQYF. The variable domain in full, completed from reference TRBV7-2 and TRBJ2-5, reads GAGVSQSPSNKVTEKGKDVELRCDPISGHTALYWYRQSLGQGLEFLIYFQGNSAPDKSGLPSDRFSAERTGGSVSTLTIQRTQQEDSAVYLCASSLVRWETQYFGPGTRLLVL.

V usage is TRBV2 and J usage is TRBJ2-7, with 7 nucleotides matching TRBD2. V dropped 10 bases and J dropped 2; count of bases not matched to a gene: 2. Germline V gene data show CDR1 as SNHLY and CDR2 as FYNNEI. CDR3 length: 11 residues. The CDR3, as DNA: TGTGCCACCGGACTAGCCTACGAGCAGTACTTC. Protein sequence: CATGLAYEQYF.

This sequence joins TRBV29-1 and TRBJ1-5; D unclear. Trimming pared 8 bases from V and 5 bases from J, leaving 10 bases between. The CDR3 is 11 residues long. CDR1 is SQVTM, CDR2 ANQGSEA, per germline. The chain's CDR3 is CSTHQDQPQHF. The CDR3 DNA sequence: TGCAGCACTCATCAAGATCAGCCCCAGCATTTT. Full variable domain (missing parts from reference TRBV29-1 and TRBJ1-5): SAVISQKPSRDICQRGTSLTIQCQVDSQVTMMFWYRQQPGQSLTLIATANQGSEATYESGFVIDKFPISRPNLTFSTLTVSNMSPEDSSIYLCSTHQDQPQHFGDGTRLSIL.

The V and J genes are TRBV7-2 and TRBJ2-2; perhaps TRBD2 as D (5 bases). CDR1 is SGHTA and CDR2 is FQGNSA in the germline V gene. With 3 bases removed from V and 3 bases from J, the gap between germline ends came to 11 bases. The CDR3 has 15 residues. In DNA, the CDR3 is TGTGCCAGCAGCTTGGATACTAGTTACACCGGGGAGCTGTTTTTT. Its protein product is CASSLDTSYTGELFF. The full variable domain, its missing parts supplied by reference TRBV7-2 and TRBJ2-2, is GAGVSQSPSNKVTEKGKDVELRCDPISGHTALYWYRQSLGQGLEFLIYFQGNSAPDKSGLPSDRFSAERTGGSVSTLTIQRTQQEDSAVYLCASSLDTSYTGELFFGEGSRLTVL.

The V gene is TRBV20-1, the J gene TRBJ1-1; D may be TRBD1 (6 bases). The germline CDR1 and CDR2 sequences are DFQATT and SNEGSKA (reference sequence). This CDR3 spans 13 amino acids. The ends were cut back, 5 bases at V and 3 bases at J, with 13 bases in the middle. The CDR3 DNA follows: TGCAGTGCTGGAAAACCAGGGGACACTGAAGCTTTCTTT. Protein: CSAGKPGDTEAFF.

For this clonotype: It may be a read error: a sequence one base away is much more abundant. Without the conserved terminal phenylalanine or tryptophan, this CDR3 likely stems from a read error. The rearrangement joins TRBV19 to TRBJ1-1; 7 bases are a match to TRBD1. The CDR3 contains 13 residues. V was pared by 4 bases and J by 5 bases, with 4 bases of the junction left unmatched. Germline loops: CDR1 LNHDA, CDR2 SQIVND (reference sequence). DNA for the CDR3: TGTGCCAGTAGTACCGACAGGGATACTGAAGCTTTCCTT. Its protein is CASSTDRDTEAFL.

The DNA for the CDR3 is TGCAGTGCTAGAGAACCGACCGTGATCGCGGGAGAGCGGTACGAGCAGTACTTC. Its translation is CSAREPTVIAGERYEQYF. The genes are TRBV20-1 and TRBJ2-7, with TRBD2 identical over 7 bases. The V and J ends lost 0 bases and 4 bases, in that order; junction bases with no gene match: 18. CDR1 and CDR2 from the germline V gene are DFQATT and SNEGSKA (reference sequence). The CDR3 is 18 amino acids.

The V and J genes are TRBV7-2 and TRBJ2-5; D perhaps matches TRBD1 (6 bases). Germline V gives CDR1 SGHTA, CDR2 FQGNSA. The germline V and J ends were trimmed by 7 bases and 5 bases, with 11 bases remaining between them. The CDR3 consists of 12 residues. CDR3 nucleotides: TGTGCCAGCACAGGGGTCGCGGAGACCCAGTACTTC. Protein sequence: CASTGVAETQYF. Full variable domain (outside the CDR3, taken from reference TRBV7-2 and TRBJ2-5): GAGVSQSPSNKVTEKGKDVELRCDPISGHTALYWYRQSLGQGLEFLIYFQGNSAPDKSGLPSDRFSAERTGGSVSTLTIQRTQQEDSAVYLCASTGVAETQYFGPGTRLLVL.

The chain couples TRBV14 to TRBJ2-7; D gene unclear. CDR3 size: 15 residues. Trimming left V 1 base short and J 2 bases short, with 12 bases between. CDR1 is SGHDN and CDR2 is FVKESK in the germline V gene. CDR3 sequence (DNA): TGTGCCAGCAGCCAAGGTCCCCGGGCCGCCTACGAGCAGTACTTC. Translated: CASSQGPRAAYEQYF.

This clonotype was seen only a few times. The chain joins TRBV20-1 to TRBJ2-5, with D maybe TRBD1 (6 bases). The CDR3 loop spans 13 amino acids. The V end lost 3 bases, the J end lost 2 bases, and 10 bases lay between the germline ends. From germline, CDR1 is DFQATT and CDR2 SNEGSKA (reference sequence). The CDR3 spells CSASGTRQETQYF. The CDR3 coding sequence is TGCAGTGCTAGTGGGACAAGACAAGAGACCCAGTACTTC.

This clonotype has a handful of counts. V gene TRBV20-1 combines with J gene TRBJ1-1; 8 bases map to TRBD1. The V segment lost 3 bases and the J segment 3 bases; nucleotides outside the gene matches: 9. The length of the CDR3 is 15 residues. In germline, CDR1 is DFQATT, CDR2 SNEGSKA (reference sequence). CDR3 sequence (DNA): TGCAGTGCTAGTGCCAGGGGGCTAGGGGACACTGAAGCTTTCTTT. Translated: CSASARGLGDTEAFF.

V gene TRBV24-1 combines with J gene TRBJ2-7; 9 bases are a match to TRBD1. In germline, CDR1 is KGHDR, CDR2 SFDVKD. Unmatched junction bases numbered 8, after V lost 3 bases and J lost 6 bases. The length of the CDR3 is 15 residues. CDR3 residues: CATSDNRQGGLEQYF. The CDR3 DNA reads TGTGCCACCAGTGATAACAGACAGGGGGGACTCGAGCAGTACTTC.

The chain joins TRBV20-1 to TRBJ1-3; possible D gene TRBD1, 5 bases. The V gene's germline CDR1 is DFQATT and CDR2 SNEGSKA (reference sequence). The CDR3 contains 20 residues. V was clipped by 5 bases and J by 0 bases, with 29 bases between them. The CDR3 nucleotides read TGCAGTGCTGAGGGCACGTCAATTGATGACAGTCTTCTCTCTGGAAACACCATATATTTT. Translating gives CSAEGTSIDDSLLSGNTIYF.

The CDR3 DNA is TGCAGTGCTCATCTAGCGGAGTCCACAGATACGCAGTATTTT. It encodes CSAHLAESTDTQYF. The chain is built from TRBV20-1 and TRBJ2-3; 7 bases align to TRBD2. CDR1 DFQATT and CDR2 SNEGSKA come from the germline V gene (reference sequence). There are 14 residues in the CDR3. J gave up 2 bases and V 5 bases, and 7 bases lay outside the gene matches.

This sequence joins TRBV19 and TRBJ1-4; D is possibly TRBD1 (6 bases). In germline, CDR1 is LNHDA, CDR2 SQIVND (reference sequence). The germline V and J ends were trimmed by 9 bases and 6 bases, with 23 bases remaining between them. CDR3 length equals 16 residues. CDR3 coding DNA: TGTGCCAGCAGCCAACGTGGACAGTCAATTGATGAAAAACTGTTTTTT. This codes for CASSQRGQSIDEKLFF.

The sample holds many counts of this clonotype. The rearrangement links TRBV9 to TRBJ1-5, with 7 bases fitting TRBD1. Germline values: CDR1 SGDLS, CDR2 YYNGEE. The length of the CDR3 is 14 residues. V lost 3 bases and J lost 5; bases outside the gene matches: 5. The CDR3 loop is CASSATGLYQPQHF. The DNA for the CDR3 is TGTGCCAGCAGCGCGACAGGGTTGTATCAGCCCCAGCATTTT. Supplemented by reference TRBV9 and TRBJ1-5, the full variable domain reads DSGVTQTPKHLITATGQRVTLRCSPRSGDLSVYWYQQSLDQGLQFLIQYYNGEERAKGNILERFSAQQFPDLHSELNLSSLELGDSALYFCASSATGLYQPQHFGDGTRLSIL.

The chain carries TRBV15 and TRBJ1-5; 10 bases match TRBD1. CDR3 length: 17 amino acids. V lost 2 bases and J lost 0; bases outside the gene matches: 4. In germline, CDR1 is LNHNV, CDR2 YYDKDF (reference sequence). This CDR3 reads CATSRHGTGDSNQPQHF. The DNA for the CDR3 is TGTGCCACCAGCAGACACGGGACAGGGGATAGCAATCAGCCCCAGCATTTT.

This clonotype has a handful of counts. V gene TRBV14 combines with J gene TRBJ1-2; D is uncertain. The V end was cut by 3 bases, the J end by 4 bases, with 9 bases between. Germline loops: CDR1 SGHDN, CDR2 FVKESK. CDR3 length: 13 amino acids. This CDR3 is CASSHRRIYGYTF. The CDR3 DNA follows: TGTGCCAGCAGCCACCGGCGGATCTATGGCTACACCTTC.

This clonotype was detected only once. The chain links TRBV20-1 to TRBJ2-3, with a weak D call TRBD2 (6 bases). CDR3 length: 14 residues. V lost 1 base and J lost 5, with 13 bases in between. In germline, CDR1 is DFQATT, CDR2 SNEGSKA (reference sequence). CDR3 DNA: TGCAGTGCTAGAGTGAGGGAGGAGCGAGATACGCAGTATTTT. Amino acids: CSARVREERDTQYF.

J is TRBJ2-7 and V is TRBV14; D remains unclear. The CDR3 runs to 14 residues. Germline V CDR1 and CDR2: SGHDN, FVKESK. Trimming shortened V by 0 bases and J by 6 bases, and 12 bases separated the two germline ends. The CDR3 DNA reads as TGTGCCAGCAGCCAAGATTGGAGCAGGAGCGAGCAGTACTTC. Translated, it gives CASSQDWSRSEQYF.

Ten or more counts support this clonotype. The V and J genes are TRBV5-1 and TRBJ1-5; the D is unclear. The length of the CDR3 is 15 residues. Trimming pared 3 bases from V and 2 bases from J, leaving 12 bases between. In germline, CDR1 is SGHRS, CDR2 YFSETQ. The CDR3 DNA reads as TGCGCCAGCAGCTCCGCGCCGGGAGGCAATCAGCCCCAGCATTTT. Protein sequence: CASSSAPGGNQPQHF.

V gene TRBV7-8 combines with J gene TRBJ1-6; 8 positions agree with TRBD1. Germline values: CDR1 SGHVS, CDR2 FQNEAQ. Trimming cost V 6 bases and J 9 bases; bases outside gene matches: 16. The CDR3 loop spans 17 amino acids. The CDR3 loop is CASSSSTGVGGVSPLHF. Here the CDR3 DNA reads TGTGCCAGCAGTTCCTCGACAGGGGTCGGGGGAGTTTCACCCCTCCACTTT.

The CDR3: CASSPSTGRAYGYTF. CDR3 DNA sequence: TGTGCCAGCAGTCCATCGACAGGGCGGGCTTATGGCTACACCTTC. This chain joins TRBV6-1 and TRBJ1-2; 7 bases line up with TRBD1. The V segment lost 5 bases and the J segment 5 bases; nucleotides outside the gene matches: 11. CDR3 length: 15 residues. The germline CDR1 and CDR2 sequences are MNHNS and SASEGT.

The chain recombines TRBV5-1 with TRBJ1-2, with a weak D call TRBD1 (6 bases). The CDR3 runs to 12 residues. V was pared by 2 bases and J by 8 bases, with 10 bases between. Germline lookup yields CDR1 SGHRS and CDR2 YFSETQ. This chain's CDR3 is CASSFEGDGYTF. The CDR3 DNA sequence: TGCGCCAGCAGCTTTGAGGGGGACGGCTACACCTTC.

The V gene is TRBV7-8, the J gene TRBJ2-5, with D possibly matching TRBD2 (5 bases). The CDR3 is made up of 16 amino acids. V lost 5 bases and J 2 bases, leaving 18 bases between the germline ends. Per the germline V gene, CDR1 is SGHVS and CDR2 is FQNEAQ. CDR3 coding DNA: TGTGCCAGCAGCATCCTCGCCGGGGTGGCTCAAGAGACCCAGTACTTC. Translated: CASSILAGVAQETQYF.

Note on this clonotype: Germline is not matched at one junction end, which may reflect a read error. This chain connects TRBV2 to TRBJ2-7; 9 nucleotides match TRBD2. From germline, CDR1 is SNHLY and CDR2 FYNNEI. CDR3 length: 17 amino acids. The CDR3 is CASSEAPTGTSRHEQYF. The CDR3 nucleotides are TGTGCCAGCAGCGAAGCCCCCACCGGGACTAGCCGTCACGAGCAGTACTTC.

This clonotype was recorded a few times. The V gene is TRBV14, the J gene TRBJ1-2; D not certain. Germline CDR1 SGHDN, CDR2 FVKESK. The CDR3 runs to 14 residues. Trimming removed 4 bases from V and 8 bases from J, with 17 bases in between. Written as DNA, the CDR3 is TGTGCCAGCAGCCTAAGGACGGGTTGGGCCGGCTACACCTTC. Its protein is CASSLRTGWAGYTF. The variable domain in full, completed from reference TRBV14 and TRBJ1-2, reads EAGVTQFPSHSVIEKGQTVTLRCDPISGHDNLYWYRRVMGKEIKFLLHFVKESKQDESGMPNNRFLAERTGGTYSTLKVQPAELEDSGVYFCASSLRTGWAGYTFGSGTRLTVV.

The gene calls are TRBV7-9 and TRBJ2-2, with unresolved D. Per the germline V gene, CDR1 is SEHNR and CDR2 is FQNEAQ (reference sequence). The V end lost 4 bases, the J end lost 7 bases, and 10 bases lay between the germline ends. The CDR3 length is 13 residues. CDR3 protein: CASSSRHGGELFF. CDR3 DNA sequence: TGTGCCAGCAGCTCCCGCCACGGCGGGGAGCTGTTTTTT.

This chain joins TRBV20-1 and TRBJ1-3; no definite D call. The CDR3 runs 14 residues. CDR1 and CDR2 (germline): DFQATT, SNEGSKA (reference sequence). V was pared by 5 bases and J by 0 bases, with 11 bases between. CDR3 nucleotides: TGCAGTGCTTCGCAGCTAAGCTCTGGAAACACCATATATTTT. It codes for CSASQLSSGNTIYF.

At least ten counts were recorded for this clonotype. The CDR3, as DNA: TGTGCCATCAGACAGGGAAGCAATCAGCCCCAGCATTTT. Residues: CAIRQGSNQPQHF. The chain uses TRBV10-3 and TRBJ1-5, with D perhaps TRBD1 (6 bases). Germline V gene sequence: CDR1 ENHRY, CDR2 SYGVKD. Trimming took off 6 bases at V and 1 base at J, with 7 bases between the two ends. The length of the CDR3 is 13 residues.

This chain links TRBV2 with TRBJ1-4, with D possibly TRBD1 on 6 matching bases. CDR1 SNHLY and CDR2 FYNNEI come from the germline V gene. Trimming stripped 7 bases from V and 6 bases from J, with 18 bases between. This CDR3 region has 15 residues. CDR3 protein: CASNDGTTGYEKLFF. In nucleotides, the CDR3 is TGTGCCAGCAATGACGGGACAACGGGCTATGAAAAACTGTTTTTT.